Shown below are 25 T cell receptor beta chains from a single sample sequenced in a study of shared clonotypes between healthy human individuals. Terminally differentiated effector memory CD45RA+ cells were excluded by CCR7 positive selection of CD45RO-negative cells. Sequencing used immunoSEQ multiplex PCR; TCRdb keeps in-frame clones, though not all of them. The table includes hundreds of thousands of clones, around 96% detected once. Sequencing input: naive CD8+ T cells sorted from blood. The receptors derive from a woman aged 25 to 39 in good health.

This clone was picked up one time. The genes are TRBV9 and TRBJ1-4; no definite D call. CDR3 length equals 15 residues. Trimming cost V 0 bases and J 4 bases, with 10 bases left between them. CDR1 is SGDLS, CDR2 YYNGEE, per germline. Here the CDR3 reads CASSVGGSLNEKLFF. The CDR3 DNA reads TGTGCCAGCAGCGTAGGGGGAAGTCTTAATGAAAAACTGTTTTTT.

The V call is TRBV7-9, the J call TRBJ2-3; D possibly corresponds to TRBD1 (5 bases). CDR1 is SEHNR and CDR2 is FQNEAQ in the germline V gene (reference sequence). V shed 4 bases and J shed 4 bases, with 9 bases lying between them. This CDR3 spans 13 amino acids. The CDR3 reads CASSSGFSDTQYF. The CDR3 bases are TGTGCCAGCAGCTCAGGGTTTTCAGATACGCAGTATTTT.

The chain combines TRBV7-3 with TRBJ1-1; D not certain. This CDR3 has 13 residues. Germline loops: CDR1 SGHTA, CDR2 FQGTGA. V lost 2 bases and J 0 bases, leaving 4 bases between the germline ends. CDR3 amino acids: CASSLQLNTEAFF. The CDR3 DNA reads as TGTGCCAGCAGCTTACAGTTGAACACTGAAGCTTTCTTT.

This chain joins TRBV5-1 and TRBJ2-1; 8 positions match TRBD2. Germline V gives CDR1 SGHRS, CDR2 YFSETQ. The CDR3 extends over 15 amino acids. The J segment lost 7 bases and the V segment lost 4 bases, leaving 10 bases of the junction unmatched. The CDR3 region has the DNA TGCGCCAGCAGCAGGAAGCGGGAGTTTGGAAATGAGCAGTTCTTC. Translated: CASSRKREFGNEQFF.

V usage is TRBV14 and J usage is TRBJ1-1; D is possibly TRBD1 (5 bases). The CDR3 is 15 residues long. Trimming removed 4 bases at V and 0 bases at J, with 12 bases between. Germline-derived CDR1 and CDR2 are SGHDN and FVKESK. CDR3 in DNA: TGTGCCAGCAGCCCGAAAGGGGTCATGAACACTGAAGCTTTCTTT. Amino acids: CASSPKGVMNTEAFF.

The V and J genes are TRBV27 and TRBJ2-7, with D possibly called TRBD1 or TRBD2 (5 bases each). The length of the CDR3 is 16 residues. Germline lookup yields CDR1 MNHEY and CDR2 SMNVEV (reference sequence). The germline V and J ends were trimmed by 3 bases and 5 bases, with 20 bases remaining between them. This CDR3 is CASSFRPGTHGDEQYF. In DNA, the CDR3 is TGTGCCAGCAGTTTCCGGCCGGGGACCCATGGCGACGAGCAGTACTTC.

This clone was seen just once. V is TRBV6-6 and J is TRBJ2-6, with D unresolved. This CDR3 comprises 15 residues. Germline assignment: CDR1 MNHNY and CDR2 SVGAGI (reference sequence). V was clipped by 2 bases and J by 1 base, with 6 bases between them. The CDR3 DNA reads TGTGCCAGCAGTTACCTGGCATCTGGGGCCAACGTCCTGACTTTC. Protein: CASSYLASGANVLTF.

The V and J genes are TRBV10-2 and TRBJ2-3; D possibly matches TRBD1 or TRBD2 (6 bases each). The germline gives CDR1 WSHSY, CDR2 SAAADI. CDR3 length equals 19 residues. V was cut by 5 bases and J by 0 bases, with 24 bases left in between. The CDR3 loop is CASSPFGVEWGASTDTQYF. CDR3 coding DNA: TGCGCCAGCAGTCCATTCGGGGTCGAATGGGGGGCTAGCACAGATACGCAGTATTTT.

The gene calls are TRBV11-2 and TRBJ2-1, with 8 nucleotides matching TRBD2. Germline CDR1 SGHAT, CDR2 FQNNGV. The V gene end was trimmed by 5 bases and the J gene end by 8 bases; junction bases not matched to a gene: 11. The CDR3 extends over 15 amino acids. CDR3 in amino acids: CASSPAGARGDEQFF. The CDR3 DNA follows: TGTGCCAGCAGCCCAGCGGGAGCTAGGGGGGATGAGCAGTTCTTC.

The chain links TRBV27 to TRBJ2-7; tentatively, D is TRBD2 (5 bases). The CDR3 has 13 residues. Germline CDR1 reads MNHEY; CDR2 reads SMNVEV (reference sequence). V was shortened by 3 bases and J by 3 bases, with 9 bases between the two germline ends. CDR3 nucleotide sequence: TGTGCCAGCAGTTTTGCTAGCAACTACGAGCAGTACTTC. Translating gives CASSFASNYEQYF.

This chain joins TRBV20-1 and TRBJ2-1; D unclear. There are 11 residues in the CDR3. Germline-derived CDR1 and CDR2 are DFQATT and SNEGSKA (reference sequence). Trimming took off 3 bases at V and 9 bases at J, with 9 bases between the two ends. The CDR3 reads CSASLVSEQFF. CDR3 DNA: TGCAGTGCTAGTCTAGTCAGTGAGCAGTTCTTC.

The V gene is TRBV29-1, the J gene TRBJ2-7; 7 nucleotides align to TRBD1. The V gene's germline CDR1 is SQVTM and CDR2 ANQGSEA. CDR3 size: 14 residues. The ends lost 6 bases at V and 6 bases at J; junction bases unmatched: 14. CDR3 in amino acids: CSVAVLGTDLEQYF. In nucleotides, the CDR3 is TGCAGCGTAGCTGTTCTCGGGACAGACCTCGAGCAGTACTTC.

Here the CDR3 DNA reads TGTGCCAGTAGCCCCGGGACAGGGACGGACGAGCAGTACTTC. It translates to CASSPGTGTDEQYF. The chain is built from TRBV19 and TRBJ2-7, with 9 positions matching TRBD1. Germline V lookup: CDR1 LNHDA, CDR2 SQIVND (reference sequence). V dropped 6 bases and J dropped 5; count of bases not matched to a gene: 8. This CDR3 is built from 14 residues.

The J gene is TRBJ2-3, the V gene TRBV2; 15 bases are shared with TRBD2. Germline CDR1 and CDR2: SNHLY and FYNNEI. The CDR3 length is 20 residues. V lost 6 bases to trimming and J lost 1 base; unmatched junction nucleotides: 14. Here the CDR3 DNA reads TGTGCCAGCAGGGAGCAAGGACTAGCGGGAGGGTTGGGTGGCACAGATACGCAGTATTTT. Translation: CASREQGLAGGLGGTDTQYF. The variable domain in full, completed from reference TRBV2 and TRBJ2-3, reads EPEVTQTPSHQVTQMGQEVILRCVPISNHLYFYWYRQILGQKVEFLVSFYNNEISEKSEIFDDQFSVERPDGSNFTLKIRSTKLEDSAMYFCASREQGLAGGLGGTDTQYFGPGTRLTVL.

The gene calls are TRBV14 and TRBJ2-1; the D gene could be TRBD1 or TRBD2 (6 bases each). There are 17 residues in the CDR3. Trimming removed 2 bases at V and 2 bases at J, with 16 bases between. Per the germline V gene, CDR1 is SGHDN and CDR2 is FVKESK. The CDR3 protein is CASSQYLGAGTYNEQFF. CDR3 in DNA: TGTGCCAGCAGCCAATACTTGGGGGCGGGAACCTACAATGAGCAGTTCTTC.

The sample holds one count of this clone. V is TRBV5-1 and J is TRBJ1-3, with D possibly being TRBD1 (6 bases). Germline V lookup: CDR1 SGHRS, CDR2 YFSETQ. Trimming cost V 4 bases and J 1 base, with 12 bases left between them. There are 15 residues in the CDR3. CDR3 DNA: TGCGCCAGCAGCGCGGACAGCCGGTCTGGAAACACCATATATTTT. Residues: CASSADSRSGNTIYF.

The chain employs TRBV7-8 and TRBJ2-7; 8 bases line up with TRBD2. Per the germline V gene, CDR1 is SGHVS and CDR2 is FQNEAQ. The J segment lost 4 bases and the V segment lost 5 bases, leaving 7 bases of the junction unmatched. This CDR3 has 14 residues. Here the CDR3 reads CASSPLAGSYEQYF. The CDR3 nucleotides read TGTGCCAGCAGCCCATTAGCGGGATCATACGAGCAGTACTTC.

The chain combines TRBV2 with TRBJ2-1; TRBD1 aligns across 7 bases. Looked up from germline, CDR1 is SNHLY and CDR2 is FYNNEI. CDR3 length: 14 residues. V lost 6 bases and J lost 5; bases outside the gene matches: 7. The CDR3 protein is CASSRGNVNNEQFF. DNA of the CDR3: TGTGCCAGCAGCAGGGGGAATGTAAACAATGAGCAGTTCTTC.

The V call is TRBV7-9, the J call TRBJ2-4; 7 bases map to TRBD1. The germline gives CDR1 SEHNR, CDR2 FQNEAQ (reference sequence). This CDR3 has 15 residues. V lost 5 bases, J lost 2 bases, and 6 bases stayed unmatched. The CDR3 reads CASSATTGTKNIQYF. As DNA, the CDR3 is TGTGCCAGCAGCGCCACGACAGGGACCAAAAACATTCAGTACTTC. The variable domain in full, with the rest retrieved from reference TRBV7-9 and TRBJ2-4, is DTGVSQNPRHKITKRGQNVTFRCDPISEHNRLYWYRQTLGQGPEFLTYFQNEAQLEKSRLLSDRFSAERPKGSFSTLEIQRTEQGDSAMYLCASSATTGTKNIQYFGAGTRLSVL.

V and J are TRBV4-2 and TRBJ2-7, with TRBD2 identical over 10 bases. This CDR3 is built from 15 residues. Germline V gives CDR1 LGHNA, CDR2 YNFKEQ. Trimming at V came to 2 bases and at J to 5 bases, leaving 6 bases not matched to a gene. CDR3 region: CASSQRPSGRNEQYF. The DNA for the CDR3 is TGTGCCAGCAGCCAAAGACCTAGCGGGAGAAACGAGCAGTACTTC.

The chain is built from TRBV19 and TRBJ1-2; maybe TRBD1 (5 bases). The germline CDR1 and CDR2 sequences are LNHDA and SQIVND (reference sequence). There are 13 residues in the CDR3. Between the trimmed V and J ends, which lost 6 bases and 3 bases, there was a span of 11 bases. The CDR3 DNA follows: TGTGCCAGTAGCCCCACAGGTTACTATGGCTACACCTTC. It codes for CASSPTGYYGYTF.

The chain carries TRBV6-5 and TRBJ2-1; 9 nucleotides align to TRBD2. CDR1 and CDR2 (germline): MNHEY, SVGAGI. This CDR3 region has 14 residues. J lost 7 bases, V lost 8 bases, and 9 bases had no gene match. For the CDR3, the DNA is TGTGCCAGCTTAAGTAGCGGGAGAGGTAATGAGCAGTTCTTC. It translates to CASLSSGRGNEQFF.

V gene TRBV27 combines with J gene TRBJ2-2, with D hard to call. The CDR3 totals 13 residues. Germline CDR1 and CDR2: MNHEY and SMNVEV (reference sequence). V lost 5 bases to trimming and J lost 7 bases, with 11 bases between them. The CDR3 loop reads CASSQLGIGELFF. The CDR3 DNA is TGTGCCAGCAGTCAGCTAGGTATCGGGGAGCTGTTTTTT.

This clone has a single count. The chain has TRBV19 and TRBJ1-5; 8 positions match TRBD1. The CDR3 runs to 15 residues. The ends lost 3 bases at V and 6 bases at J; junction bases unmatched: 7. In germline, CDR1 is LNHDA, CDR2 SQIVND (reference sequence). CDR3 protein: CASSIQGAWTQPQHF. In DNA, the CDR3 is TGTGCCAGTAGTATTCAGGGGGCATGGACTCAGCCCCAGCATTTT.

The chain joins TRBV10-2 to TRBJ1-6; D not resolved. Germline CDR1 reads WSHSY; CDR2 reads SAAADI. V was trimmed by 0 bases and J by 11 bases, leaving 14 bases between them. The CDR3 runs 15 residues. CDR3 sequence reads: CASSESTGHRAPLHF. DNA of the CDR3: TGCGCCAGCAGTGAGTCGACTGGCCATCGGGCACCCCTCCACTTT.